These T cell receptor beta chains were read from a single sample in a study of T cell changes during pregnancy in multiple sclerosis. Produced via immunoSEQ multiplex PCR; TCRdb's table is partial and in-frame only. Of about 46,000 clones in the sample, more than 85% were seen once. The material was CD8+ T cells from peripheral blood mononuclear cells, obtained in the second trimester of pregnancy. Every receptor here comes from a female donor with multiple sclerosis, enrolled in a pregnancy study. Both conserved end residues are part of each CDR3. D genes are given only for firm matches. The listing skips clone size in some rows; elsewhere it reads once, few, many or a size class.

d_call j_call clone_size v_call cdr3_aa cdr3_nt
- TRBJ2-5 - TRBV21-1 CASSRRKTSALQETQYF TGTGCCAGCAGCCGAAGGAAAACTAGCGCCCTCCAAGAGACCCAGTACTTC
- TRBJ1-5 - TRBV9 CASSPGGGNWPQHF TGTGCCAGCAGCCCCGGAGGAGGGAATTGGCCCCAGCATTTT
TRBD1 TRBJ2-7 - TRBV4-3 CASSQDRGTANEQYF TGCGCCAGCAGCCAAGACAGGGGGACCGCTAACGAGCAGTACTTC
- TRBJ1-2 once TRBV2 CASSIDSYGYTF TGTGCCAGCAGTATCGACAGCTATGGCTACACCTTC
TRBD1 TRBJ1-2 - TRBV9 CASSVAAGGNYGYTF TGTGCCAGCAGCGTAGCGGCAGGGGGCAACTATGGCTACACCTTC
- TRBJ2-1 - TRBV27 CASRTSPGGYNEQFF TGTGCCAGCAGGACCAGCCCCGGCGGGTACAATGAGCAGTTCTTC
- TRBJ1-1 - TRBV27 CARAEGDHEAFF TGTGCCAGGGCGGAAGGGGATCACGAAGCTTTCTTT
- TRBJ1-4 - TRBV9 CASSVGTGNNEKLFF TGTGCCAGCAGCGTAGGTACAGGGAATAATGAAAAACTGTTTTTT
TRBD2 TRBJ2-1 - TRBV5-4 CASRGGGWRDDEQFF TGTGCCAGCAGGGGCGGGGGGTGGAGGGACGATGAGCAGTTCTTC
TRBD1 TRBJ1-2 - TRBV19 CASRWTGYNHGYTF TGTGCCAGTAGATGGACAGGGTATAATCATGGCTACACCTTC
TRBD2 TRBJ2-5 - TRBV4-2 CASSQATSGVVAGGGETQYF TGTGCCAGCAGCCAAGCGACTAGCGGGGTAGTCGCGGGGGGGGGAGAGACCCAGTACTTC
TRBD2 TRBJ2-1 - TRBV27 CASSSLTSGGGNEQFF TGTGCCAGCAGTTCCCTGACTAGCGGGGGGGGCAATGAGCAGTTCTTC